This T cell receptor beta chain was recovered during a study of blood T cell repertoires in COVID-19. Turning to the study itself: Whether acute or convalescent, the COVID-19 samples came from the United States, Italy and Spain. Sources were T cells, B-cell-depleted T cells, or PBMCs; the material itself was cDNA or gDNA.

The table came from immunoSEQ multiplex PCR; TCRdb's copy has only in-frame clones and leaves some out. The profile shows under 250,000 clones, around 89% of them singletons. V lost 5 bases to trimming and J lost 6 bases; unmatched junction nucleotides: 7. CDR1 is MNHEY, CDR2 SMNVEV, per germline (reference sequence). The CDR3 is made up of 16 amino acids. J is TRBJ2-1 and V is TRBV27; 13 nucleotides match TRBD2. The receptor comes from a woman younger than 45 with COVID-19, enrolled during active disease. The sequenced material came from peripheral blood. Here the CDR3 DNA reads TGTGCCAGCAGTCCCGTACTAGCGGGAGGGCTCAATGAGCAGTTCTTC. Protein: CASSPVLAGGLNEQFF.